The next 27 T cell receptor beta chains were all read from a single sample in a study of blood T cell repertoires in COVID-19. The assay was immunoSEQ multiplex PCR, and TCRdb's table has in-frame clones only and misses some. Of more than 350,000 clones in the sample, more than 70% were seen once. Sequencing was carried out using PBMCs or T cells enriched from blood (not recorded which). These receptors were taken from a woman under 30 who had been exposed to COVID-19.

The rearrangement joins TRBV18 to TRBJ1-4, with D tentatively TRBD1 (6 bases). The CDR3 is 16 residues long. Germline V gene data show CDR1 as KGHSH and CDR2 as LQKENI. V was clipped by 1 base and J by 5 bases, with 14 bases between them. As DNA, the CDR3 is TGTGCCAGCTCACCACGTTTGTCCCAGGGGAATGAAAAACTGTTTTTT. Its translation is CASSPRLSQGNEKLFF.

The chain couples TRBV4-2 to TRBJ2-3, with TRBD2 identical over 10 bases. With V trimmed by 0 bases and J by 0 bases, 15 bases remained unmatched. The CDR3 consists of 21 residues. CDR1 is LGHNA, CDR2 YNFKEQ, per germline. CDR3 nucleotide sequence: TGTGCCAGCAGCCAAGATTTTGGTAGCGGGGGGCTACCCACTAGCACAGATACGCAGTATTTT. Its translation is CASSQDFGSGGLPTSTDTQYF.

This chain connects TRBV28 to TRBJ2-1; TRBD2 aligns across 8 bases. Per the germline V gene, CDR1 is MDHEN and CDR2 is SYDVKM. The CDR3 sequence is 16 residues long. V lost 3 bases, J lost 6 bases, and 10 bases stayed unmatched. The CDR3 sequence is CASSLRAGVYANEQFF. The DNA of the CDR3 is TGTGCCAGCAGTTTGAGAGCGGGAGTCTACGCCAATGAGCAGTTCTTC.

The CDR3 here is CATSDPHQGEPKGANVLTF. In DNA form, the CDR3 reads TGTGCCACCAGTGATCCCCATCAGGGGGAACCAAAGGGGGCCAACGTCCTGACTTTC. The rearrangement joins TRBV24-1 to TRBJ2-6; 7 bases are a match to TRBD1. The CDR3 runs 19 residues. Germline CDR1 reads KGHDR; CDR2 reads SFDVKD. V lost 3 bases, J lost 4 bases, and 14 bases stayed unmatched.

The table lists this clone with a count of one. The V call is TRBV6-5, the J call TRBJ2-2; D gene ambiguous. Germline V gene lookup returns CDR1 MNHEY and CDR2 SVGAGI. V gave up 3 bases and J gave up 0 bases, with 8 bases separating them. This CDR3 has 15 residues. The CDR3 region is CASSYSGSNTGELFF. Here the CDR3 DNA reads TGTGCCAGCAGTTATTCCGGTTCGAACACCGGGGAGCTGTTTTTT.

The genes are TRBV28 and TRBJ1-3; possibly TRBD1 for D (5 bases). With 4 bases removed from V and 0 bases from J, the gap between germline ends came to 19 bases. Germline V gives CDR1 MDHEN, CDR2 SYDVKM. The CDR3 has 18 amino acids. The CDR3: CASSSPTERFSSGNTIYF. DNA for the CDR3: TGTGCCAGCAGTTCACCGACAGAACGATTCAGCTCTGGAAACACCATATATTTT. Supplemented by reference TRBV28 and TRBJ1-3, the full variable domain reads DVKVTQSSRYLVKRTGEKVFLECVQDMDHENMFWYRQDPGLGLRLIYFSYDVKMKEKGDIPEGYSVSREKKERFSLILESASTNQTSMYLCASSSPTERFSSGNTIYFGEGSWLTVV.

The chain is built from TRBV6-5 and TRBJ2-1; the D gene is possibly TRBD1 (5 bases). Germline values: CDR1 MNHEY, CDR2 SVGAGI. CDR3 length equals 14 residues. Trimming pared 8 bases from V and 3 bases from J, leaving 14 bases between. This chain's CDR3 is CASGLRAVYNEQFF. The DNA of the CDR3 is TGTGCCAGCGGCCTCAGGGCAGTCTACAATGAGCAGTTCTTC.

The chain couples TRBV19 to TRBJ2-7; no reliable D call. This CDR3 spans 13 amino acids. Trimming shortened V by 6 bases and J by 0 bases, and 9 bases separated the two germline ends. Germline CDR1 reads LNHDA; CDR2 reads SQIVND (reference sequence). The CDR3 coding sequence is TGTGCCAGTAGCTCCGGTCTCTCCTACGAGCAGTACTTC. This sequence encodes CASSSGLSYEQYF. Combining the CDR3 with reference TRBV19 and TRBJ2-7 gives the whole variable domain DGGITQSPKYLFRKEGQNVTLSCEQNLNHDAMYWYRQDPGQGLRLIYYSQIVNDFQKGDIAEGYSVSREKKESFPLTVTSAQKNPTAFYLCASSSGLSYEQYFGPGTRLTVT.

The chain joins TRBV29-1 to TRBJ2-2; no reliable D call. From germline, CDR1 is SQVTM and CDR2 ANQGSEA. The CDR3 extends over 13 amino acids. Trimming took off 4 bases at V and 2 bases at J, with 8 bases between the two ends. The CDR3 nucleotides read TGCAGCGTTGGGCAGGCCAACACCGGGGAGCTGTTTTTT. Amino acid sequence: CSVGQANTGELFF.

The gene calls are TRBV11-2 and TRBJ1-2; D is perhaps TRBD1 (5 bases). V was cut by 1 base and J by 4 bases, with 10 bases left in between. Germline CDR1 and CDR2: SGHAT and FQNNGV. This CDR3 spans 14 amino acids. CDR3 in DNA: TGTGCCAGCAGCTTAGGGGGGGGTCCCTATGGCTACACCTTC. It encodes CASSLGGGPYGYTF.

This chain connects TRBV6-6 to TRBJ2-7; TRBD1 matches at 7 bases. Per germline, CDR1 MNHNY and CDR2 SVGAGI (reference sequence). V lost 6 bases to trimming and J lost 5 bases; unmatched junction nucleotides: 10. The CDR3 extends over 14 amino acids. This CDR3 is CASREGGFRDEQYF. The CDR3 bases are TGTGCCAGCAGAGAAGGGGGCTTCAGGGACGAGCAGTACTTC.

The chain uses TRBV7-8 and TRBJ2-7; TRBD1 matches at 11 bases. The germline V gene encodes CDR1 SGHVS and CDR2 FQNEAQ. CDR3 length equals 17 residues. After removal of 4 bases from V and 4 bases from J, the junction contained 12 bases not matched to a gene. The chain's CDR3 is CASSSFAGTGGRYEQYF. CDR3 in DNA: TGTGCCAGCAGCTCATTCGCTGGGACAGGGGGAAGGTACGAGCAGTACTTC.

This clone was counted a single time. The V and J genes are TRBV5-1 and TRBJ1-6, with 7 bases matching TRBD1. There are 15 residues in the CDR3. V shed 4 bases, J shed 8 bases, and the junction held 9 bases outside the gene matches. Per germline, CDR1 SGHRS and CDR2 YFSETQ. CDR3 in DNA: TGCGCCAGCAGCCGACAGGGAGTGGGGGATTCACCCCTCCACTTT. It codes for CASSRQGVGDSPLHF. Complete variable domain (other parts from reference TRBV5-1 and TRBJ1-6): KAGVTQTPRYLIKTRGQQVTLSCSPISGHRSVSWYQQTPGQGLQFLFEYFSETQRNKGNFPGRFSGRQFSNSRSEMNVSTLELGDSALYLCASSRQGVGDSPLHFGNGTRLTVT.

This chain uses TRBV6-5 with TRBJ1-1, with a possible D match to TRBD1 (6 bases). V lost 6 bases and J lost 0, with 8 bases in between. From germline, CDR1 is MNHEY and CDR2 SVGAGI. The CDR3 loop spans 13 amino acids. The CDR3 region is CASRDSLNTEAFF. Here the CDR3 DNA reads TGTGCCAGCAGGGACAGCCTGAACACTGAAGCTTTCTTT.

The rearrangement uses TRBV4-3 and TRBJ2-7; D might be TRBD2 (5 bases). Per the germline V gene, CDR1 is LGHNA and CDR2 is YSLEER. V dropped 1 base and J dropped 0 bases, with 10 bases sitting between them. The CDR3 sequence is 15 residues long. The CDR3 coding sequence is TGCGCCAGCAGCCAAGGCAGAGGGCTCTCCTACGAGCAGTACTTC. Translated: CASSQGRGLSYEQYF.

J is TRBJ1-1 and V is TRBV2; no firm D call. CDR1 is SNHLY, CDR2 FYNNEI, per germline. Trimming took 5 bases from V and 3 from J, leaving 19 bases between them. There are 16 residues in the CDR3. For the CDR3, the DNA is TGTGCCAGCAGTCCTCAACTACCGAACGCAGACACTGAAGCTTTCTTT. It translates to CASSPQLPNADTEAFF. Full variable domain (remainder filled in from reference TRBV2 and TRBJ1-1): EPEVTQTPSHQVTQMGQEVILRCVPISNHLYFYWYRQILGQKVEFLVSFYNNEISEKSEIFDDQFSVERPDGSNFTLKIRSTKLEDSAMYFCASSPQLPNADTEAFFGQGTRLTVV.

This clone was observed once. This chain uses TRBV29-1 with TRBJ2-1; 8 bases map to TRBD1. Trimming removed 3 bases from V and 8 bases from J; junction bases left unmatched: 3. The CDR3 spans 12 residues. CDR1 and CDR2 from the germline V gene are SQVTM and ANQGSEA. The CDR3 DNA reads TGCAGCGTTGAGGCAGGGGGCGATGAGCAGTTCTTC. Translated, it gives CSVEAGGDEQFF.

V usage is TRBV5-1 and J usage is TRBJ2-1, with TRBD2 identical over 12 bases. Germline V gene lookup returns CDR1 SGHRS and CDR2 YFSETQ. The J segment lost 0 bases and the V segment lost 5 bases, leaving 9 bases of the junction unmatched. The CDR3 runs 18 residues. This CDR3 is CASRPGLAGSSSYNEQFF. As DNA, the CDR3 is TGCGCCAGCAGACCTGGACTAGCGGGGAGCAGCTCCTACAATGAGCAGTTCTTC.

This chain connects TRBV7-9 to TRBJ1-4, with 10 bases that match TRBD1. The CDR3 is made up of 16 amino acids. Germline loops: CDR1 SEHNR, CDR2 FQNEAQ (reference sequence). The junction had 0 bases not matched to a gene; V was cut back by 1 base and J by 1 base. The CDR3 is CASSLGTGGTNEKLFF. The CDR3 DNA follows: TGTGCCAGCAGCTTAGGGACAGGGGGAACTAATGAAAAACTGTTTTTT.

The V and J genes are TRBV5-4 and TRBJ2-3; D remains ambiguous. CDR1 and CDR2 from the germline V gene are SGHNT and YYREEE (reference sequence). The CDR3 contains 14 residues. The V and J ends lost 0 bases and 3 bases respectively, with 8 bases between them. The CDR3 spells CASSLGAETDTQYF. In DNA form, the CDR3 reads TGTGCCAGCAGCTTGGGGGCAGAAACAGATACGCAGTATTTT.

The J gene is TRBJ2-2, the V gene TRBV7-2, with D maybe TRBD1 (5 bases). The CDR3 length is 18 residues. CDR1 and CDR2 (germline): SGHTA, FQGNSA. V lost 1 base, J lost 4 bases, and 19 bases lay in between. CDR3 nucleotide sequence: TGTGCCAGCAGCTTAGTCAGGGTTGGGCGTACGGGCACCGGGGAGCTGTTTTTT. It is translated as CASSLVRVGRTGTGELFF.

The chain employs TRBV7-6 and TRBJ1-3, with D perhaps matching TRBD1 (6 bases). With 4 bases removed from V and 2 bases from J, the gap between germline ends came to 9 bases. The CDR3 consists of 14 residues. Germline CDR1 reads SGHVS; CDR2 reads FNYEAQ. CDR3 in DNA: TGTGCCAGCAGCTCGGACAGACCTGGAAACACCATATATTTT. This translates into CASSSDRPGNTIYF.

The J gene is TRBJ2-1, the V gene TRBV7-2, with 8 bases matching TRBD2. Losses at the gene ends were 3 bases for V and 6 bases for J; bases not matched to a gene: 16. The CDR3 runs 18 residues. Germline CDR1 reads SGHTA; CDR2 reads FQGNSA. In nucleotides, the CDR3 is TGTGCCAGCAGCTTTTTTATGAGCGGGGGTAGGTTGGTCAATGAGCAGTTCTTC. Translated, it gives CASSFFMSGGRLVNEQFF.

This sequence joins TRBV9 and TRBJ2-1; 14 nucleotides align to TRBD2. The J segment lost 5 bases and the V segment lost 3 bases, leaving 1 base of the junction unmatched. The germline V gene encodes CDR1 SGDLS and CDR2 YYNGEE. This CDR3 region has 15 residues. In DNA form, the CDR3 reads TGTGCCAGCAGCGGGGGACTAGCGGGAGACAATGAGCAGTTCTTC. Its protein product is CASSGGLAGDNEQFF.

The chain uses TRBV7-2 and TRBJ1-6; D unresolved. Trimming stripped 6 bases from V and 6 bases from J, with 15 bases between. Germline V gene lookup returns CDR1 SGHTA and CDR2 FQGNSA. CDR3 size: 15 residues. CDR3 sequence (DNA): TGTGCCAGCAGTTCTCGGGGAGATGGTAATTCACCCCTCCACTTT. This encodes CASSSRGDGNSPLHF.

This clone was observed once. The gene calls are TRBV7-8 and TRBJ2-7, with D maybe TRBD2 (6 bases). V lost 2 bases and J 1 base, leaving 12 bases between the germline ends. In germline, CDR1 is SGHVS, CDR2 FQNEAQ. The CDR3 contains 15 residues. Written as DNA, the CDR3 is TGTGCCAGCAGCTTAACCGACGGGGGATCCTACGAGCAGTACTTC. It is translated as CASSLTDGGSYEQYF. Combining the CDR3 with reference TRBV7-8 and TRBJ2-7 gives the whole variable domain GAGVSQSPRYKVAKRGQDVALRCDPISGHVSLFWYQQALGQGPEFLTYFQNEAQLDKSGLPSDRFFAERPEGSVSTLKIQRTQQEDSAVYLCASSLTDGGSYEQYFGPGTRLTVT.

V usage is TRBV7-2 and J usage is TRBJ1-6; possibly TRBD1 for D (5 bases). The V end was cut by 4 bases, the J end by 6 bases, with 7 bases between. The CDR3 covers 13 residues. Germline values: CDR1 SGHTA, CDR2 FQGNSA. The CDR3 nucleotides are TGTGCCAGCAGCTCGGGGGGTAATTCACCCCTCCACTTT. Translated, it gives CASSSGGNSPLHF.